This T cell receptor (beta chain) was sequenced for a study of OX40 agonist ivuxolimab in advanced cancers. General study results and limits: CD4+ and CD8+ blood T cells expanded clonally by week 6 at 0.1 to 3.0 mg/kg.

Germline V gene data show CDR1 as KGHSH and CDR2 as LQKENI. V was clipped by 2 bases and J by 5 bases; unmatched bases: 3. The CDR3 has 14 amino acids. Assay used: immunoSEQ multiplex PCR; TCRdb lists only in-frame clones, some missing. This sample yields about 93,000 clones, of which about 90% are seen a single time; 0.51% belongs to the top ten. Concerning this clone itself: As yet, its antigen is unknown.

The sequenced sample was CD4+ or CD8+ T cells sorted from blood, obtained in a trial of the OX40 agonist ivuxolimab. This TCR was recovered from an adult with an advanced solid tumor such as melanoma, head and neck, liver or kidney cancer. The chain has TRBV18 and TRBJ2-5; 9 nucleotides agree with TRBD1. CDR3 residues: CASSPYGQGETQYF. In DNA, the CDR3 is TGTGCCAGCTCACCATACGGACAGGGGGAGACCCAGTACTTC.